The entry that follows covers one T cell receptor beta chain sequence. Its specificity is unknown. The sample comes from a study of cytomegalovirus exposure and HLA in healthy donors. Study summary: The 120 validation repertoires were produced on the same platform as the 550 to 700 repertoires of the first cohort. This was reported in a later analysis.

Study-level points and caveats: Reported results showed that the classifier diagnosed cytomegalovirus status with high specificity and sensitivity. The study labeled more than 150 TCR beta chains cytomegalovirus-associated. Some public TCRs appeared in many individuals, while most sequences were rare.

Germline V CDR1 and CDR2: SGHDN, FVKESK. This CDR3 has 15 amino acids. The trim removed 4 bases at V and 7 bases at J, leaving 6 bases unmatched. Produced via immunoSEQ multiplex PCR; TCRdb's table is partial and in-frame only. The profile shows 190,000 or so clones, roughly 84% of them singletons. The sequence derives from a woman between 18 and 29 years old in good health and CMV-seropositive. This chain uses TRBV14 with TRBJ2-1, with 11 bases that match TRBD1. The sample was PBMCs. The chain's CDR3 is CASSLGQGAKNEQFF. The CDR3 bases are TGTGCCAGCAGCCTAGGACAGGGGGCAAAGAATGAGCAGTTCTTC.